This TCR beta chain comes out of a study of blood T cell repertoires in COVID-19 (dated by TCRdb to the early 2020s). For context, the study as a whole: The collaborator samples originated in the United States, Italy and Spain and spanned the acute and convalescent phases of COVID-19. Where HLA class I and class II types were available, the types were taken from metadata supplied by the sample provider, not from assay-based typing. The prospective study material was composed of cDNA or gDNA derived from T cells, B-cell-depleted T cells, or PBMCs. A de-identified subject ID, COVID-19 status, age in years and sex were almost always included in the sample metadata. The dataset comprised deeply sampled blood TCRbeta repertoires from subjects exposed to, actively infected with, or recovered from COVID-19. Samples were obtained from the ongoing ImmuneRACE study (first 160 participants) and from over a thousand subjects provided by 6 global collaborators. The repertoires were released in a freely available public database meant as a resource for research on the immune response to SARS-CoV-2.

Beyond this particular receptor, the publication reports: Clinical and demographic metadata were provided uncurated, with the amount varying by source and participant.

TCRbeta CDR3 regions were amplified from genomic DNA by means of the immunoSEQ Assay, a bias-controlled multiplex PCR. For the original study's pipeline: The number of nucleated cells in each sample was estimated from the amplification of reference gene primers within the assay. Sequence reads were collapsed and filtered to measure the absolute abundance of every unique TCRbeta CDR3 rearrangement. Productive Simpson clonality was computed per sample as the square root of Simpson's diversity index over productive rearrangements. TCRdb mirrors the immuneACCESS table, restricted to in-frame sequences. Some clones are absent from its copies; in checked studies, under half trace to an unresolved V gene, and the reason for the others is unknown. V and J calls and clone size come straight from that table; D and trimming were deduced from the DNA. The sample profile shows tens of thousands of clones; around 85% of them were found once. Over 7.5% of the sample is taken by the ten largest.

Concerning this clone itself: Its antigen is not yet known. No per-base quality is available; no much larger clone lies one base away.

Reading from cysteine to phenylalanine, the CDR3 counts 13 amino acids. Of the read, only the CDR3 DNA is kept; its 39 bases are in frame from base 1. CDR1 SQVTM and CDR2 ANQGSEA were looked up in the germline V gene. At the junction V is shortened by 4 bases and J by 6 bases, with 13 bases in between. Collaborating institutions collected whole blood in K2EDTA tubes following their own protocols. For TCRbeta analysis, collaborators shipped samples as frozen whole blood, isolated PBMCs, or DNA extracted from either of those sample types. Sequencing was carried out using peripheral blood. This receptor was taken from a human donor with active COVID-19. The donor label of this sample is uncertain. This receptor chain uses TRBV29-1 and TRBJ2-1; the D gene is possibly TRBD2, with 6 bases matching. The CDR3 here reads CSVASSAVNEQFF. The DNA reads TGCAGCGTTGCGTCTAGCGCAGTCAATGAGCAGTTCTTC.